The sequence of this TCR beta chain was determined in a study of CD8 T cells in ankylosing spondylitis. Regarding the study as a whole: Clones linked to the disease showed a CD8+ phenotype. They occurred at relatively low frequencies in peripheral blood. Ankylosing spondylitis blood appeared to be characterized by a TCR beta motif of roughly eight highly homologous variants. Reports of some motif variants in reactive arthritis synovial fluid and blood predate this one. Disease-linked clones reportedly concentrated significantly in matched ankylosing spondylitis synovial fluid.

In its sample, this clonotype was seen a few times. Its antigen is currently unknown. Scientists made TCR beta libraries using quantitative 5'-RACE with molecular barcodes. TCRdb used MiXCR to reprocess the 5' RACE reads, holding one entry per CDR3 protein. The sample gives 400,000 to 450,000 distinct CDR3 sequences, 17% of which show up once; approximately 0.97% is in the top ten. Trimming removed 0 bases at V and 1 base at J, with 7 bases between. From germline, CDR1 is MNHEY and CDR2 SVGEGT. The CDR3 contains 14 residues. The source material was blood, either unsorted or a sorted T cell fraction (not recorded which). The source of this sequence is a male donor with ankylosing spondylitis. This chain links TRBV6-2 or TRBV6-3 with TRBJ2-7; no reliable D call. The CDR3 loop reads CASSYSHLSYEQYF. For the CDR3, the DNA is TGTGCCAGCAGTTACTCGCACTTATCCTACGAGCAGTACTTC.